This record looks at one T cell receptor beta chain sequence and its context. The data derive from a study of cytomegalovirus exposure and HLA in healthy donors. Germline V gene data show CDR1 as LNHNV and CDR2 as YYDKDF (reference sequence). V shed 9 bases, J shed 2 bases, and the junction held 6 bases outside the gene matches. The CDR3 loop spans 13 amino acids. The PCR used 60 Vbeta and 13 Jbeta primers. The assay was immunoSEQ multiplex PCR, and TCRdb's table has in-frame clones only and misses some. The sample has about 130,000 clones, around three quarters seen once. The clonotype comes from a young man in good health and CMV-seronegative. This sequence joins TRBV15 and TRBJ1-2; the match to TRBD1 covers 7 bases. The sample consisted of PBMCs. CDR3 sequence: CATARDRNYGYTF. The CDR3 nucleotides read TGTGCCACGGCCCGGGACAGAAACTATGGCTACACCTTC.